This T cell receptor beta chain originates from a study of CD8 T cells in ankylosing spondylitis. Study-wide results and caveats: Peripheral blood samples showed relatively rare disease-linked clones, and these clones were CD8+. In ankylosing spondylitis patients, matched synovial fluid reportedly showed significant enrichment of disease-linked clones.

Using quantitative 5'-RACE with molecular barcodes, the authors made TCR beta libraries. TCRdb analysed the 5' RACE reads with MiXCR anew, one entry per CDR3 protein. The sample has 250,000 to 300,000 distinct CDR3 sequences, about 20% seen once; the top ten hold roughly 34%. About this clonotype: Its specificity is not known.

Material: blood, either unsorted or a sorted T cell fraction (not recorded which). The TCR was taken from a male donor with ankylosing spondylitis or in good health (not recorded which).

In nucleotides, the CDR3 is TGTGCCAGCAGTTATACGGCCGGGCAGGAAACCGGGGAGCTGTTTTTT. Protein product: CASSYTAGQETGELFF. The chain carries TRBV6-2 or TRBV6-3 and TRBJ2-2; the D is unclear. Trimming left V 3 bases short and J 5 bases short, with 16 bases between. Germline CDR1 is MNHEY and CDR2 is SVGEGT. This CDR3 spans 16 amino acids.